One sample yielded the 30 T cell receptor beta chains listed below, sequenced in a study of tumor and adjacent non-tumor tissue in lung cancer. This sample's RNA came from whole unsorted tissue. A modified ARM-PCR protocol with three rounds of nested PCR amplified TCRbeta. TCRdb re-called the multiplex PCR reads through MiXCR, storing one row per CDR3 protein. The sample has tens of thousands of distinct CDR3 sequences, less than 75% seen once. Sequencing input: lung tumor tissue. Every receptor here comes from a man in his sixties with non-small cell lung cancer.

A word on this clonotype: A much larger clone sits a single nucleotide away, making a read error possible. The chain has TRBV4-1 and TRBJ1-5; D unclear. The germline gives CDR1 MGHRA, CDR2 YSYEKL. The CDR3 is made up of 15 amino acids. CDR3 protein: CDSSLDLGSNQPQHF. The CDR3 coding sequence is TGCGACAGCAGCCTAGACCTCGGATCCAATCAGCCCCAGCATTTT.

Notes on this clonotype: This CDR3 fails to terminate in the conserved phenylalanine or tryptophan, so it likely reflects a read error. The gene calls are TRBV11-3 and TRBJ2-3; D gene uncertain. Germline V CDR1 and CDR2: SGHNT, YENEEA. The CDR3 runs 14 residues. CDR3 loop: CASSLVGSTDMQYS. DNA of the CDR3: TGTGCCAGCAGCTTAGTCGGCTCCACAGATATGCAGTATTCT.

Remarks on this clonotype: Just one base apart from a much larger clone, this may be a read error. CDR3 nucleotide sequence: TGCAGTGTGACCCGGACACCCATGAACACTGAAGCTTTCTTT. It codes for CSVTRTPMNTEAFF. The chain links TRBV20-1 to TRBJ1-1; possible D gene TRBD1, 5 bases. The CDR3 spans 14 residues. Germline V gene data show CDR1 as DFQATT and CDR2 as SNEGSKA (reference sequence). Trimming left V 7 bases short and J 0 bases short, with 15 bases between.

The V gene is TRBV4-2, the J gene TRBJ2-3, with TRBD2 identical over 7 bases. Trimming removed 0 bases from V and 4 bases from J; junction bases left unmatched: 10. This CDR3 has 17 residues. The germline gives CDR1 LGHNA, CDR2 YNFKEQ. The CDR3 coding sequence is TGTGCCAGCAGCCAAGATAAGAGACTAGCCGCAGCAGATACGCAGTATTTT. It encodes CASSQDKRLAAADTQYF.

The sample holds one count of this clonotype. At one boundary the junction diverges from the germline segment, which might be a read error. This rearrangement joins TRBV4-2 to TRBJ1-2, with D perhaps TRBD1 (6 bases). This CDR3 is built from 15 residues. Germline values: CDR1 LGHNA, CDR2 YNFKEQ. The CDR3 DNA reads TGTACCAGCAGCCAAAGCCCCGGGACACATAATGGCTACACCTTC. Its translation is CTSSQSPGTHNGYTF.

V and J are TRBV6-5 and TRBJ1-3; D remains unclear. The CDR3 totals 15 residues. Germline lookup yields CDR1 MNHEY and CDR2 SVGAGI. CDR3 DNA: TGTCCTAGCAGTTACTCGATTTTGACTGGAAACACCATATATTTT. Its translation: CPSSYSILTGNTIYF.

With regard to this clonotype: Just one base apart from a much larger clone, this may be a read error. CDR3 loop: CASSSGAHIEAFF. The CDR3, as DNA: TGTGCCAGCAGTTCAGGGGCACACATTGAAGCTTTCTTT. The V and J genes are TRBV6-6 and TRBJ1-1, with D possibly TRBD1 on 6 matching bases. V was shortened by 4 bases and J by 7 bases, with 13 bases between the two germline ends. CDR1 and CDR2 from the germline V gene are MNHNY and SVGAGI (reference sequence). The CDR3 extends over 13 amino acids.

This clonotype appeared a few times. The rearrangement uses TRBV19 and TRBJ1-2; perhaps TRBD1 as D (6 bases). From germline, CDR1 is LNHDA and CDR2 SQIVND (reference sequence). Trimming took off 9 bases at V and 7 bases at J, with 18 bases between the two ends. The CDR3 loop spans 13 amino acids. The CDR3 loop is CASQREGVRGYTF. CDR3 nucleotides: TGTGCCAGCCAAAGAGAGGGGGTGCGTGGCTACACCTTC.

Concerning this clonotype itself: The CDR3 carries no conserved terminal phenylalanine or tryptophan, so it likely arises from a read error. The chain couples TRBV5-6 to TRBJ2-2; D may be TRBD1 or TRBD2 (5 bases each). The CDR3 runs to 14 residues. Looked up from germline, CDR1 is SGHDT and CDR2 is YYEEEE. The CDR3 nucleotides are TGTGCCAGCAGCACAGGACACAACACCGGGGATCTGTTTATT. Translation gives CASSTGHNTGDLFI.

This sequence joins TRBV12-3 or TRBV12-4 and TRBJ2-1; D might be TRBD2 (5 bases). The CDR3 is 15 amino acids. Between the trimmed V and J ends, which lost 7 bases and 12 bases, there was a span of 25 bases. The CDR3 region is CASTIQFLARDGQFF. CDR3 bases: TGTGCCAGCACCATACAGTTTCTGGCTCGGGATGGGCAGTTCTTC.

Concerning this clonotype itself: One base away lies a much larger clone, so this may be a sequencing read error. The chain joins TRBV24-1 to TRBJ2-3; D gene ambiguous. There are 13 residues in the CDR3. CDR1 KGHDR and CDR2 SFDVKD come from the germline V gene. The CDR3 DNA reads as TGTGCCACCGGAAGGGATAGTGCAGATACGGAGTATTTT. Translating gives CATGRDSADTEYF.

Concerning this clonotype itself: Its ends do not fully match the called genes, so a read error is possible. The genes are TRBV11-3 and TRBJ2-1; D not resolved. The CDR3 sequence is 14 residues long. Germline loops: CDR1 SGHNT, CDR2 YENEEA. CDR3 DNA: TGCGCCAGTACCGAACAGAGCTCCTACAATGAGCAGTTCTTC. Its protein is CASTEQSSYNEQFF.

As for this clonotype: One base away lies a much larger clone, so this may be a sequencing read error. The V and J genes are TRBV5-1 and TRBJ1-1; the D is unclear. The CDR3 has 13 amino acids. Germline assignment: CDR1 SGHRS and CDR2 YFSETQ. CDR3 protein: CTSSFQVGTEAFF. Written as DNA, the CDR3 is TGCACCAGCAGCTTCCAGGTTGGGACTGAAGCTTTCTTT.

The chain links TRBV27 to TRBJ2-7, with D unresolved. The germline V gene encodes CDR1 MNHEY and CDR2 SMNVEV (reference sequence). CDR3 length: 14 residues. The V gene lost 3 bases and the J gene lost 1 base, with 10 bases spanning the gap. The CDR3 loop is CASSFSTTSYEQYF. The CDR3 DNA reads TGTGCCAGCAGTTTCTCGACGACATCCTACGAGCAGTACTTC.

This clonotype was recorded many times. The chain combines TRBV6-5 with TRBJ1-2; 7 bases are shared with TRBD1. CDR1 is MNHEY and CDR2 is SVGAGI in the germline V gene. Trimming at V came to 6 bases and at J to 2 bases, leaving 3 bases not matched to a gene. The CDR3 covers 13 residues. CDR3 sequence reads: CASRGQINYGYTF. The DNA for the CDR3 is TGTGCCAGCAGGGGACAGATCAACTATGGCTACACCTTC.

This clonotype was seen only a few times. The V call is TRBV6-1, the J call TRBJ2-1, with 9 nucleotides matching TRBD2. This CDR3 is 15 amino acids long. CDR1 and CDR2 from the germline V gene are MNHNS and SASEGT. V lost 2 bases and J lost 7; bases outside the gene matches: 6. The CDR3 spells CASSERLAASNEQFF. The CDR3 DNA follows: TGTGCCAGCAGTGAACGACTAGCGGCTTCGAATGAGCAGTTCTTC.

As regards this clonotype: An end of the junction does not agree with germline; a read error may underlie this. J is TRBJ1-1 and V is TRBV2; tentatively, D is TRBD1 (6 bases). Germline V gives CDR1 SNHLY, CDR2 FYNNEI. The CDR3 is 14 residues long. CDR3 in amino acids: CASSEMRGTPEALF. The CDR3 DNA reads TGTGCCAGCAGTGAAATGAGGGGGACCCCTGAAGCTCTCTTT.

As for this clonotype: Sequence at one end of the junction differs from germline and may be a read error. The genes are TRBV12-3 or TRBV12-4 and TRBJ2-7; D perhaps matches TRBD1 (6 bases). The CDR3 consists of 14 residues. The DNA of the CDR3 is TGTGCCAGCAGTCTCCGAGCTATACAGGGTGAGAAGTATTTC. Its translation is CASSLRAIQGEKYF.

As concerns this clonotype: One junction end does not reproduce the germline sequence, and a read error may be involved. This chain links TRBV6-1 with TRBJ1-5; D is ambiguous. Germline values: CDR1 MNHNS, CDR2 SASEGT. The CDR3 length is 13 residues. CDR3 residues: CASSDMFDQSEQF. The CDR3 DNA reads TGTGCCAGCAGCGACATGTTCGATCAGTCCGAGCAATTT.

This clonotype was seen at least ten times. This chain links TRBV20-1 with TRBJ2-7, with D tentatively TRBD1 (6 bases). CDR3 size: 14 residues. CDR1 and CDR2 from the germline V gene are DFQATT and SNEGSKA (reference sequence). V dropped 6 bases and J dropped 0 bases, with 15 bases sitting between them. CDR3 nucleotides: TGCAGTGCAACAGGGACCGTCAACTCCTACGAGCAGTACTTC. Amino acid sequence: CSATGTVNSYEQYF.

About this clonotype: The CDR3 does not end in the conserved phenylalanine or tryptophan, so this is likely a read error. The V and J genes are TRBV29-1 and TRBJ2-5, with TRBD1 matching over 8 bases. The germline V gene encodes CDR1 SQVTM and CDR2 ANQGSEA. This CDR3 comprises 13 residues. The CDR3 DNA follows: TGCAGCGTTCCGGGACAGGACCCCAAGACTCAGTACTTA. Its translation: CSVPGQDPKTQYL.

This clonotype appeared many times. The chain uses TRBV6-2 or TRBV6-3 and TRBJ2-7; D is uncertain. The CDR3 length is 14 residues. Deletions cut 0 bases from V and 3 bases from J, with 9 bases between. Germline-derived CDR1 and CDR2 are MNHEY and SVGEGT. The CDR3 sequence is CASSYSPTNYEQYF. The CDR3 DNA reads TGTGCCAGCAGTTACTCTCCAACGAACTACGAGCAGTACTTC.

A word on this clonotype: The junction departs from germline at one end; a sequencing error may be responsible. The chain recombines TRBV9 with TRBJ2-2, with TRBD2 identical over 7 bases. The germline V gene has CDR1 SGDLS and CDR2 YYNGEE. The CDR3 is 15 amino acids. Here the CDR3 reads CASTPGLINTWELFF. For the CDR3, the DNA is TGCGCCAGCACCCCGGGACTAATAAACACCTGGGAGCTATTTTTT.

As to this clonotype: Since the CDR3 does not end with the conserved phenylalanine or tryptophan, this likely comes from a read error. The rearrangement links TRBV29-1 to TRBJ1-2; 7 bases are shared with TRBD1. Germline V gene sequence: CDR1 SQVTM, CDR2 ANQGSEA. This CDR3 has 12 amino acids. Losses at the gene ends were 7 bases for V and 3 bases for J; bases not matched to a gene: 5. CDR3 DNA: TGCAGCGCTAGGGACAGCGACTATGGCTACACCTTG. The encoded protein is CSARDSDYGYTL.

To note about this clonotype: A junction boundary mismatches the germline segment, possibly from a read error. The chain is built from TRBV4-3 and TRBJ2-1; D possibly corresponds to TRBD2 (5 bases). Germline CDR1 is LGHNA and CDR2 is YSLEER. CDR3 length: 16 amino acids. CDR3 bases: TGCGCCAGCAGCCGAGGCGCGAGGGTTTTCTACAATGGGCAGTTCTTC. As protein: CASSRGARVFYNGQFF.

This rearrangement joins TRBV5-4 to TRBJ2-7; tentative D call: TRBD2 (5 bases). Germline CDR1 SGHNT, CDR2 YYREEE (reference sequence). V was trimmed by 4 bases and J by 6 bases, leaving 11 bases between them. The CDR3 covers 12 residues. The CDR3 spells CASSGGQAEQYF. The CDR3 nucleotides are TGTGCCAGCAGCGGCGGGCAAGCCGAGCAGTACTTC.

As concerns this clonotype: The conserved phenylalanine or tryptophan is not found at the CDR3 terminus, so this likely reflects a read error. The V and J genes are TRBV4-1 and TRBJ1-1; weak D call: TRBD1 (5 bases). Germline loops: CDR1 MGHRA, CDR2 YSYEKL. CDR3 size: 13 residues. The CDR3 here is CASNAREITEAFY. The DNA for the CDR3 is TGTGCCAGCAACGCCAGGGAGATCACTGAAGCTTTCTAT.

This clonotype was counted a few times. This rearrangement joins TRBV7-9 to TRBJ2-7; D is unclear. CDR1 is SEHNR, CDR2 FQNEAQ, per germline (reference sequence). This CDR3 has 14 amino acids. V lost 1 base and J 3 bases, leaving 10 bases between the germline ends. The CDR3 DNA follows: TGTGCCAGCAGCTTAGAAGGCACCAACTACGAGCAGTACTTC. Protein product: CASSLEGTNYEQYF. The full variable domain, in which reference TRBV7-9 and TRBJ2-7 provide the parts outside the CDR3, is DTGVSQNPRHKITKRGQNVTFRCDPISEHNRLYWYRQTLGQGPEFLTYFQNEAQLEKSRLLSDRFSAERPKGSFSTLEIQRTEQGDSAMYLCASSLEGTNYEQYFGPGTRLTVT.

A word on this clonotype: At one end, the junction sequence differs from germline, possibly due to a read error. The V gene is TRBV11-2, the J gene TRBJ2-5; 7 bases match TRBD2. The CDR3 length is 15 residues. The germline CDR1 and CDR2 sequences are SGHAT and FQNNGV. DNA of the CDR3: TGTGTCAGCAGCCTAGTCCCCCCGGGAGGAGAGACCCAGTACTTC. This translates into CVSSLVPPGGETQYF.

By sample fraction, this clonotype is medium-sized (0.01 to 0.1%). The genes are TRBV4-1 and TRBJ2-1, with D perhaps given as TRBD1 or TRBD2 (5 bases each). The CDR3 is made up of 13 amino acids. Germline values: CDR1 MGHRA, CDR2 YSYEKL. Trimming stripped 1 base from V and 4 bases from J, with 5 bases between. For the CDR3, the DNA is TGCGCCAGCAGCCAAGGGGGGTACAATGAGCAGTTCTTC. Its translation is CASSQGGYNEQFF.